A selection of T cell receptor beta chains follows, all from one sample in a study of shared clonotypes between healthy human individuals. Sequencing used immunoSEQ multiplex PCR; TCRdb keeps in-frame clones, though not all of them. The table includes about 2.4 million clones, more than 80% detected once. The source material was naive CD4+ T cells sorted from blood. The source is a man younger than 35 in good health. Each CDR3 is given with its conserved first and last residue. The D gene is left open where the match is weak. For some rows the clone size is stated as once, few or many, or as a class when expanded; others skip it.

D gene | J gene | clone size | V gene | CDR3 DNA | CDR3 protein
TRBD1 | TRBJ1-1 | few | TRBV6-5 | TGTGCCAGCAGTTACTCGGGACAGAGGAACACTGAAGCTTTCTTT | CASSYSGQRNTEAFF
. | TRBJ2-1 | . | TRBV4-3 | TGCGCCAGCAGCCATATGACAGGATCAACCTACAATGAGCAGTTCTTC | CASSHMTGSTYNEQFF
. | TRBJ1-1 | . | TRBV11-1 | TGTGCCAGCAGCGTCCCAGGGGTTAAGGGCACTGAAGCTTTCTTT | CASSVPGVKGTEAFF
TRBD1 | TRBJ2-1 | . | TRBV10-3 | TGTGCCATCAGTGCCGGGACAGGGGGGAACAATGAGCAGTTCTTC | CAISAGTGGNNEQFF
TRBD1 | TRBJ2-2 | . | TRBV5-1 | TGCGCCAGCAGCTTGGAGAGGGGGCGTACCGGGGAGCTGTTTTTT | CASSLERGRTGELFF
. | TRBJ2-3 | . | TRBV29-1 | TGCAGCGTTGACCCTAGCACAGATACGCAGTATTTT | CSVDPSTDTQYF
. | TRBJ1-1 | once | TRBV29-1 | TGCAGCGTTGGAGGCGGGACGTTGAACACTGAAGCTTTCTTT | CSVGGGTLNTEAFF
TRBD1 | TRBJ1-6 | few | TRBV7-9 | TGTGCCGTGGACAGGGACTCTTCACCCCTCCACTTT | CAVDRDSSPLHF
. | TRBJ2-5 | . | TRBV7-9 | TGTGCCAGCAGCTTAGTTGGGGGGGAGACCCAGTACTTC | CASSLVGGETQYF
TRBD1 | TRBJ2-7 | . | TRBV5-1 | TGCGCCAGCAGCCCCTGGGACAGGGAACACGAGCAGTACTTC | CASSPWDREHEQYF
TRBD1 | TRBJ1-2 | . | TRBV5-1 | TGCGCCAGCAGCTTAGCGCAGGGGGCCTATGGCTACACCTTC | CASSLAQGAYGYTF
TRBD2 | TRBJ2-7 | . | TRBV7-9 | TGTGCCAGCAGCGGAGGGCTAGCGGGAGGCTCCGAGCAGTACTTC | CASSGGLAGGSEQYF
. | TRBJ2-5 | . | TRBV7-9 | TGTGCCAGCAGCGAGCAAGAGACCCAGTACTTC | CASSEQETQYF
. | TRBJ1-2 | few | TRBV28 | TGTGCCAGCAGTTATCAGAACTATGGCTACACCTTC | CASSYQNYGYTF
. | TRBJ2-1 | . | TRBV21-1 | TGTGCCAGCAGCAAAAGGGTGCGTAGCTCCTACAATGAGCAGTTCTTC | CASSKRVRSSYNEQFF
. | TRBJ1-1 | . | TRBV7-9 | TGTGCCAGCAGCCCAGGGACGGCTAACACTGAAGCTTTCTTT | CASSPGTANTEAFF
. | TRBJ1-6 | . | TRBV5-1 | TGCGCCAGCAGCTTGGAATCGGATTCACCCCTCCACTTT | CASSLESDSPLHF
TRBD1 | TRBJ1-1 | few | TRBV2 | TGTGCCAGCAGAACAGGACAGGGGGCGCCGGGCGCTGAAGCTTTCTTT | CASRTGQGAPGAEAFF
. | TRBJ1-3 | once | TRBV7-6 | TGTGCCAGCAGCTTAATGACGGGTGGCCGCTCTGGAAACACCATATATTTT | CASSLMTGGRSGNTIYF
TRBD2 | TRBJ2-3 | . | TRBV10-3 | TGTGCCATCATGGCGGGGGGGCTGATAGCAGATACGCAGTATTTT | CAIMAGGLIADTQYF
TRBD1 | TRBJ2-5 | . | TRBV14 | TGTGCCAGCAGCCAAGATCTTTACTTTAGGGACAGCCAAGAGACCCAGTACTTC | CASSQDLYFRDSQETQYF
TRBD2 | TRBJ2-3 | . | TRBV19 | TGTGCCAGTAGTGTGCTAGCGGGGGGCACAGATACGCAGTATTTT | CASSVLAGGTDTQYF
TRBD2 | TRBJ2-7 | . | TRBV5-6 | TGTGCCAGCACCGGGAGGACTAGCGGGATCCTGCGGGGCGAGCAGTACTTC | CASTGRTSGILRGEQYF
. | TRBJ2-3 | . | TRBV7-8 | TGTGCCAGCAGCTCTAAGTGGATGGTAGTTGGGCGGGGACGGATGGATACGCAGTATTTT | CASSSKWMVVGRGRMDTQYF
TRBD1 | TRBJ1-2 | . | TRBV6-1 | TGTGCCAGCAGACCGACAGGGGTGAATGGCTACACCTTC | CASRPTGVNGYTF
. | TRBJ1-3 | . | TRBV9 | TGTGCCAGCAGCGTAGGCGAGGGAAACACCATATATTTT | CASSVGEGNTIYF
TRBD1 | TRBJ2-2 | . | TRBV28 | TGTGCCAGCATCAAGACCCGGACAGGGCGGTTTTTT | CASIKTRTGRFF
. | TRBJ2-3 | . | TRBV19 | TGTGCCAGTAGGAGGGATTCGACAGATACGCAGTATTTT | CASRRDSTDTQYF
TRBD1 | TRBJ2-1 | . | TRBV19 | TGTGCCAGTAGTCCTTGGACAGGGGGATATAATGAGCAGTTCTTC | CASSPWTGGYNEQFF
. | TRBJ2-1 | . | TRBV12-1 | TGTGCCAGCAGCCTCCCATGGACTAGCGGATACAATGAGCAGTTCTTC | CASSLPWTSGYNEQFF
. | TRBJ1-4 | . | TRBV10-3 | TGTGCCTCAAAGACGGCAACTAATGAAAAACTGTTTTTT | CASKTATNEKLFF
. | TRBJ1-3 | . | TRBV6-6 | TGTGCCAGCACTCGGGCTGGAAACACCATATATTTT | CASTRAGNTIYF
TRBD1 | TRBJ1-5 | once | TRBV6-1 | TGTGCCAGCAGTGCAAATCCAGGGGGCGTAGGTCAGCCCCAGCATTTT | CASSANPGGVGQPQHF
. | TRBJ2-6 | . | TRBV2 | TGTGCCAGCAGTGATAGCCCTGGGGCCAACGTCCTGACTTTC | CASSDSPGANVLTF
. | TRBJ2-4 | . | TRBV6-1 | TGTGCCAGCAGTCCATTAGCCAAAAACATTCAGTACTTC | CASSPLAKNIQYF
TRBD2 | TRBJ2-1 | . | TRBV6-5 | TGTGCCAGCAGTCGGACTAGCGGGAGCAATGAGCAGTTCTTC | CASSRTSGSNEQFF
. | TRBJ2-2 | . | TRBV27 | TGTGCCAGCACTCGGGGAGGGGGCACCGGGGAGCTGTTTTTT | CASTRGGGTGELFF
. | TRBJ1-2 | . | TRBV2 | TGTGCCAGCGGGAAGGTTAGTTATGGCTACACCTTC | CASGKVSYGYTF
TRBD1 | TRBJ2-5 | once | TRBV6-5 | TGTGCCAGCAGCCGGACAGGGGATGGCGAGACCCAGTACTTC | CASSRTGDGETQYF
. | TRBJ1-1 | . | TRBV6-1 | TGTGCCAGCAGTGTGGGGACTTTTATGAACACTGAAGCTTTCTTT | CASSVGTFMNTEAFF